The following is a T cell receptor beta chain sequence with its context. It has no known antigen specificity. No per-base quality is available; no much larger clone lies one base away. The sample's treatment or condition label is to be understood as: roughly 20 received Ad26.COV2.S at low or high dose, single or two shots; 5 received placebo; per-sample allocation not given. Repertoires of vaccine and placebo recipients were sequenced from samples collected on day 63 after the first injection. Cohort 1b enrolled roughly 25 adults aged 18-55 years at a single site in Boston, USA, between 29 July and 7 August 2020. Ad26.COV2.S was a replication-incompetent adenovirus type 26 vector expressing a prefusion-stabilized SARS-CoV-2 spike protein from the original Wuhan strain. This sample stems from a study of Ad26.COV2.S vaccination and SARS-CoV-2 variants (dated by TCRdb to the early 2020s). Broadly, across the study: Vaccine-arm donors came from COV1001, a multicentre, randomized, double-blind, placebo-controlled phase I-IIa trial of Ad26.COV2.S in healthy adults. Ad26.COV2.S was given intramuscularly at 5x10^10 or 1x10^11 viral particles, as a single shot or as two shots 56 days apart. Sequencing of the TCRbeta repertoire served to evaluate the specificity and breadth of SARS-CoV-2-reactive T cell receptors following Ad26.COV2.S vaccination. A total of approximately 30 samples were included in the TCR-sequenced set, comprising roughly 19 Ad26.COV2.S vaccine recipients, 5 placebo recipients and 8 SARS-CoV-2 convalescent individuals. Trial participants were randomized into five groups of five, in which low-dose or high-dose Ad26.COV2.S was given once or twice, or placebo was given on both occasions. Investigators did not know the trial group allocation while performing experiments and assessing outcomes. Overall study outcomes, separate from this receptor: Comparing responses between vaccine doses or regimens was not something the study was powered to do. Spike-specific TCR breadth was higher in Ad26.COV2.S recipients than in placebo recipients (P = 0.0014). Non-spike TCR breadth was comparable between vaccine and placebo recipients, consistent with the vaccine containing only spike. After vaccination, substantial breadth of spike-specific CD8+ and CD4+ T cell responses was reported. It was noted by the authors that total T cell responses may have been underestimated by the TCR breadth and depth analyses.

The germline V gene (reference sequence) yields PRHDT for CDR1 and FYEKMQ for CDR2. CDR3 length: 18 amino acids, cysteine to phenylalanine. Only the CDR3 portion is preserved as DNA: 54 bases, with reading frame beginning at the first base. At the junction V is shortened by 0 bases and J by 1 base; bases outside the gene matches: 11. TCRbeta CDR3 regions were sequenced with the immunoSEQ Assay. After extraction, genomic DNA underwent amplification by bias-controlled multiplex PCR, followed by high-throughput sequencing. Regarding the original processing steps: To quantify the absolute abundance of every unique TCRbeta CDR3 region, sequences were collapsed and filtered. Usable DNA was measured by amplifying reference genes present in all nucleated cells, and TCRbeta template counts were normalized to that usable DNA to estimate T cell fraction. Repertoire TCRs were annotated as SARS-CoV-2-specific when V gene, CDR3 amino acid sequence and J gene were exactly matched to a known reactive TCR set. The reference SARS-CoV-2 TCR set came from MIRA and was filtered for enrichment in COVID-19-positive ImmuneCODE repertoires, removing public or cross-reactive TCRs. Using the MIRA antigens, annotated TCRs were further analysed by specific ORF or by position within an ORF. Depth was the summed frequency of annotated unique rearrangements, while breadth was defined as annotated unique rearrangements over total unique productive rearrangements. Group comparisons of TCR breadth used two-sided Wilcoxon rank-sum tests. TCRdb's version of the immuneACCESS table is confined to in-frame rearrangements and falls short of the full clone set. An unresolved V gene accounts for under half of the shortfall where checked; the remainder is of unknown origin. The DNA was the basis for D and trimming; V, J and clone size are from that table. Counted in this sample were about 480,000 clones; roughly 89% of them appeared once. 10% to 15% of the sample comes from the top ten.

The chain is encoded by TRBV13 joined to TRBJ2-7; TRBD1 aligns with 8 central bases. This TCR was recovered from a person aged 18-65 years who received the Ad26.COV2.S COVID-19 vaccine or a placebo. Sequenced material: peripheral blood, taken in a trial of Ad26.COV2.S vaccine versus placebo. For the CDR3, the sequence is CASSLGRTRDRPSYEQYF. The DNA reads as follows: TGTGCCAGCAGCTTAGGTCGCACGAGGGACAGGCCTTCCTACGAGCAGTACTTC.